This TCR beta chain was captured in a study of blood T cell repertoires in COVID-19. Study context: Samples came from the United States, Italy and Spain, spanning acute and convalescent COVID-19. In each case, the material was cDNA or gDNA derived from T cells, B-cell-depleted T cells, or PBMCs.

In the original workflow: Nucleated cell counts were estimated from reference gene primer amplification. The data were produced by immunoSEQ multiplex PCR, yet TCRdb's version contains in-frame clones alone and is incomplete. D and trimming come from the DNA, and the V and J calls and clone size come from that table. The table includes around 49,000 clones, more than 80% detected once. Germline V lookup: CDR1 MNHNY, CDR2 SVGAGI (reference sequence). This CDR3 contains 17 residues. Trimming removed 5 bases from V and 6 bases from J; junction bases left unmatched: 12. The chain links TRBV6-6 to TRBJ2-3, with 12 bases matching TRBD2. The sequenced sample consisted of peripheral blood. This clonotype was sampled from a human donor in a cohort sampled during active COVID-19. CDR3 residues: CASSRDALAGGPDTQYF. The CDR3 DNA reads TGTGCCAGCAGTCGCGATGCCCTAGCGGGGGGGCCCGATACGCAGTATTTT.